The 28 T cell receptor beta chains below come from one sample, sequenced in a study of T cell responses to AZD1222 COVID-19 vaccine. TCRdb keeps only in-frame clones here, not all; method: immunoSEQ multiplex PCR. The sample contains 150,000 or so clones, 90% of which appear only once. This material consisted of peripheral blood, taken on day 0 of AZD1222 vaccination. The receptors derive from an adult in good health.

This clone came up once. V usage is TRBV2 and J usage is TRBJ1-3; D not certain. The germline V gene encodes CDR1 SNHLY and CDR2 FYNNEI. This CDR3 contains 12 residues. V lost 4 bases and J 5 bases, leaving 6 bases between the germline ends. The DNA of the CDR3 is TGTGCCAGCAGTGGAAGTCGAAACACCATATATTTT. Residues: CASSGSRNTIYF.

The J gene is TRBJ2-2, the V gene TRBV28; 8 bases map to TRBD2. The CDR3 runs to 17 residues. Germline V lookup: CDR1 MDHEN, CDR2 SYDVKM. Trimming took 5 bases from V and 4 from J; bases not matched to a gene: 12. CDR3 coding DNA: TGTGCCAGCAGTCCAGCTCTCGCGGGGGGTACCACCGGGGAGCTGTTTTTT. Translation: CASSPALAGGTTGELFF.

V is TRBV6-2 or TRBV6-3 and J is TRBJ2-2, with TRBD2 identical over 11 bases. The V and J ends lost 6 bases and 7 bases, in that order; junction bases with no gene match: 10. CDR3 size: 16 residues. Per germline, CDR1 MNHEY and CDR2 SVGEGT. Here the CDR3 DNA reads TGTGCCAGCAGCATCGCCGGACTAGCGGGTTACGGGGAGCTGTTTTTT. This codes for CASSIAGLAGYGELFF.

This clone was found once. The rearrangement uses TRBV5-8 and TRBJ1-3; D call uncertain. The V and J ends lost 5 bases and 3 bases respectively, with 6 bases between them. Germline values: CDR1 SGHTS, CDR2 YDEGEE. The CDR3 extends over 12 amino acids. CDR3 sequence (DNA): TGTGCCAGCAGATCCGATGGAAACACCATATATTTT. This encodes CASRSDGNTIYF.

The chain employs TRBV18 and TRBJ2-5; D is possibly TRBD1 (5 bases). Per germline, CDR1 KGHSH and CDR2 LQKENI. Trimming left V 2 bases short and J 4 bases short, with 8 bases between. The CDR3 length is 13 residues. The DNA for the CDR3 is TGTGCCAGCTCACCAACCAGGGCAGAGACCCAGTACTTC. Its protein is CASSPTRAETQYF.

The V call is TRBV19, the J call TRBJ1-1; TRBD1 matches 9 bases. Per germline, CDR1 LNHDA and CDR2 SQIVND (reference sequence). Germline trimming cut 5 bases from V and 1 base from J; bases unmatched to any gene: 5. This CDR3 contains 15 residues. The DNA of the CDR3 is TGTGCCAGTAGTGCGACAGGGGGGTGGAACACTGAAGCTTTCTTT. Translation: CASSATGGWNTEAFF.

This rearrangement joins TRBV6-5 to TRBJ2-2; 8 nucleotides agree with TRBD2. The CDR3 runs to 14 residues. Germline CDR1 reads MNHEY; CDR2 reads SVGAGI. V trimming: 8 bases; J trimming: 5 bases; junction bases outside the gene matches: 7. CDR3 amino acids: CASCLSGGTGELFF. The CDR3 bases are TGTGCCAGCTGTTTAAGCGGGGGAACCGGGGAGCTGTTTTTT.

The chain links TRBV7-9 to TRBJ1-1; D is undetermined. With 2 bases removed from V and 0 bases from J, the gap between germline ends came to 10 bases. The CDR3 runs 15 residues. The germline V gene encodes CDR1 SEHNR and CDR2 FQNEAQ (reference sequence). Here the CDR3 reads CASSLLSGVNTEAFF. CDR3 nucleotides: TGTGCCAGCAGCTTACTGAGTGGGGTGAACACTGAAGCTTTCTTT.

The chain joins TRBV7-2 to TRBJ2-1; 11 bases fit TRBD2. This CDR3 region has 16 residues. V shed 5 bases, J shed 4 bases, and the junction held 7 bases outside the gene matches. Looked up from germline, CDR1 is SGHTA and CDR2 is FQGNSA. The CDR3 bases are TGTGCCAGCAGCCTTCGAACTAGCGGGGGTTACAATGAGCAGTTCTTC. It yields the protein CASSLRTSGGYNEQFF.

J is TRBJ1-1 and V is TRBV19; 7 bases are shared with TRBD1. The germline V gene has CDR1 LNHDA and CDR2 SQIVND (reference sequence). The CDR3 extends over 15 amino acids. Trimming at V came to 6 bases and at J to 4 bases, leaving 11 bases not matched to a gene. The CDR3 protein is CASSETGIGVTEAFF. CDR3 bases: TGTGCCAGTAGCGAGACAGGGATAGGGGTCACTGAAGCTTTCTTT. Looking up the rest from reference TRBV19 and TRBJ1-1 gives the full variable domain: DGGITQSPKYLFRKEGQNVTLSCEQNLNHDAMYWYRQDPGQGLRLIYYSQIVNDFQKGDIAEGYSVSREKKESFPLTVTSAQKNPTAFYLCASSETGIGVTEAFFGQGTRLTVV.

V gene TRBV30 combines with J gene TRBJ1-3; TRBD1 is a possible D gene (5 bases). The germline V gene encodes CDR1 GTSNPN and CDR2 SVGIG (reference sequence). There are 13 residues in the CDR3. With 3 bases removed from V and 3 bases from J, the gap between germline ends came to 9 bases. The CDR3 DNA follows: TGTGCCTGGAGCCCAGGGAGTGGAAACACCATATATTTT. It yields the protein CAWSPGSGNTIYF.

The V and J genes are TRBV19 and TRBJ1-6, with no clear D. The ends were cut back, 8 bases at V and 8 bases at J, with 13 bases in the middle. There are 13 residues in the CDR3. Germline CDR1 is LNHDA and CDR2 is SQIVND (reference sequence). The CDR3 coding sequence is TGTGCCAGTGCATGGGGTTCTCATTCACCCCTCCACTTT. The encoded protein is CASAWGSHSPLHF.

This chain links TRBV7-2 with TRBJ1-2; TRBD1 agrees at 12 bases. Germline V gene lookup returns CDR1 SGHTA and CDR2 FQGNSA. The CDR3 totals 18 residues. V shed 4 bases and J 3 bases; nucleotides not matched to a gene: 12. In DNA, the CDR3 is TGTGCCAGCAGCTCCCCACCCGGGACAGGGGGCTCCGACTATGGCTACACCTTC. Its translation is CASSSPPGTGGSDYGYTF.

This clone came up a few times. The J gene is TRBJ2-1, the V gene TRBV30; either TRBD1 or TRBD2 may fit D (6 bases each). V dropped 0 bases and J dropped 6 bases, with 18 bases sitting between them. Per germline, CDR1 GTSNPN and CDR2 SVGIG (reference sequence). The CDR3 runs 16 residues. CDR3 amino acids: CAWSVWGAGNLNEQFF. CDR3 bases: TGTGCCTGGAGTGTTTGGGGGGCTGGCAACCTCAATGAGCAGTTCTTC.

DNA for the CDR3: TGTGCCAGCAGTTTCCACGGACAGGGAAAAAAACTGTTTTTT. Protein sequence: CASSFHGQGKKLFF. The chain employs TRBV28 and TRBJ1-4; TRBD1 aligns across 8 bases. The CDR3 contains 14 residues. After removal of 3 bases from V and 9 bases from J, the junction contained 6 bases not matched to a gene. The germline CDR1 and CDR2 sequences are MDHEN and SYDVKM.

This clone was seen once. The chain combines TRBV24-1 with TRBJ2-2; D unresolved. The CDR3 loop spans 12 amino acids. The ends were cut back, 4 bases at V and 8 bases at J, with 7 bases in the middle. The germline gives CDR1 KGHDR, CDR2 SFDVKD. CDR3 region: CATSDPSGELFF. The CDR3 bases are TGTGCCACCAGTGACCCTTCTGGGGAGCTGTTTTTT.

V and J are TRBV3-1 (or the pseudogene TRBV3-2) and TRBJ1-4, with D possibly TRBD1 on 5 matching bases. V lost 3 bases, J lost 8 bases, and 10 bases lay in between. The CDR3 has 13 residues. The germline CDR1 and CDR2 sequences are LGHDT and YNNKEL (reference sequence). CDR3 sequence: CASSQREGEKLFF. The CDR3 DNA sequence: TGTGCCAGCAGCCAGCGGGAGGGGGAAAAACTGTTTTTT.

The chain is built from TRBV27 and TRBJ2-7; D might be TRBD2 (5 bases). Trimming took 6 bases from V and 2 from J, leaving 17 bases between them. Germline CDR1 reads MNHEY; CDR2 reads SMNVEV (reference sequence). The length of the CDR3 is 15 residues. CDR3 in DNA: TGTGCCAGCAGCCCCACTGGCGGGCGCACCTACGAGCAGTACTTC. Residues: CASSPTGGRTYEQYF.

The rearrangement links TRBV19 to TRBJ2-7; D tentatively fits TRBD1 or TRBD2 (5 bases each). V lost 5 bases to trimming and J lost 2 bases, with 13 bases between them. Germline CDR1 and CDR2: LNHDA and SQIVND (reference sequence). CDR3 length: 14 residues. CDR3 bases: TGTGCCAGTAGTTCCCGGGACGGAACCTACGAGCAGTACTTC. Protein: CASSSRDGTYEQYF.

This clone was picked up many times. This chain links TRBV10-3 with TRBJ2-3, with D perhaps TRBD1 (6 bases). Germline CDR1 and CDR2: ENHRY and SYGVKD. This CDR3 region has 17 residues. Between the trimmed V and J ends, which lost 6 bases and 4 bases, there was a span of 23 bases. In DNA form, the CDR3 reads TGTGCCATCAGGACCCTCTTTGGGGGCGACGTTTCAGATACGCAGTATTTT. Translation: CAIRTLFGGDVSDTQYF.

DNA for the CDR3: TGTGCCAGCAGTTTATCGGTCGGGACAACGATCACCGGGGAGCTGTTTTTT. Protein sequence: CASSLSVGTTITGELFF. The rearrangement joins TRBV27 to TRBJ2-2; possibly TRBD1 for D (6 bases). Germline V CDR1 and CDR2: MNHEY, SMNVEV (reference sequence). This CDR3 is 17 amino acids long. Trimming shortened V by 0 bases and J by 4 bases, and 15 bases separated the two germline ends.

The rearrangement uses TRBV7-2 and TRBJ1-1, with no clear D. The V end lost 3 bases, the J end lost 4 bases, and 15 bases lay between the germline ends. Germline V gene sequence: CDR1 SGHTA, CDR2 FQGNSA. The CDR3 consists of 15 residues. The CDR3 sequence: CASSFRASVGTEAFF. CDR3 coding DNA: TGTGCCAGCAGCTTCCGGGCCTCAGTAGGCACTGAAGCTTTCTTT.

This chain uses TRBV10-3 with TRBJ2-2, with 9 bases fitting TRBD1. The CDR3 is 16 residues long. CDR1 ENHRY and CDR2 SYGVKD come from the germline V gene. V shed 3 bases, J shed 4 bases, and the junction held 6 bases outside the gene matches. CDR3 DNA sequence: TGTGCCATCAGTGAACCAACAGGGGGCATCACCGGGGAGCTGTTTTTT. Protein product: CAISEPTGGITGELFF.

This chain uses TRBV5-5 with TRBJ1-5, with 7 bases that match TRBD1. The CDR3 sequence is 13 residues long. Germline V gene lookup returns CDR1 SGHKS and CDR2 YYEKEE (reference sequence). After removal of 2 bases from V and 7 bases from J, the junction contained 3 bases not matched to a gene. The CDR3 region has the DNA TGTGCCAGCAGCTTACAGGGGAGCCAGCCCCAGCATTTT. Amino acids: CASSLQGSQPQHF.

This clone was seen only a few times. The gene calls are TRBV29-1 and TRBJ1-2; possibly TRBD1 for D (6 bases). CDR1 is SQVTM, CDR2 ANQGSEA, per germline. The V end lost 1 base, the J end lost 2 bases, and 14 bases lay between the germline ends. The CDR3 runs to 15 residues. The CDR3 sequence: CSVEVQGKWNYGYTF. The CDR3 bases are TGCAGCGTTGAAGTTCAGGGGAAATGGAACTATGGCTACACCTTC.

V usage is TRBV19 and J usage is TRBJ1-2; weak D call: TRBD1 (6 bases). This CDR3 contains 15 residues. CDR1 LNHDA and CDR2 SQIVND come from the germline V gene (reference sequence). The germline V and J ends were trimmed by 5 bases and 1 base, with 14 bases remaining between them. CDR3 region: CASSFQSRGNYGYTF. CDR3 bases: TGTGCCAGTAGTTTCCAATCCAGGGGTAACTATGGCTACACCTTC. The full variable domain, with the rest looked up from reference TRBV19 and TRBJ1-2, is DGGITQSPKYLFRKEGQNVTLSCEQNLNHDAMYWYRQDPGQGLRLIYYSQIVNDFQKGDIAEGYSVSREKKESFPLTVTSAQKNPTAFYLCASSFQSRGNYGYTFGSGTRLTVV.

There are many counts of this clone. The V gene is TRBV4-3, the J gene TRBJ1-6; 7 bases map to TRBD1. Germline CDR1 LGHNA, CDR2 YSLEER. This CDR3 comprises 12 residues. The trim removed 0 bases at V and 14 bases at J, leaving 1 base unmatched. The CDR3 loop reads CASSQDQGALHF. The CDR3 coding sequence is TGCGCCAGCAGCCAAGATCAGGGGGCCCTCCACTTT.

A few counts support this clone. The rearrangement uses TRBV15 and TRBJ1-2, with D unresolved. Germline V lookup: CDR1 LNHNV, CDR2 YYDKDF (reference sequence). Trimming removed 4 bases at V and 5 bases at J, with 11 bases between. The CDR3 sequence is 13 residues long. The CDR3 DNA sequence: TGTGCCACCAGCAACGGGATCGATTATGGCTACACCTTC. It is translated as CATSNGIDYGYTF.